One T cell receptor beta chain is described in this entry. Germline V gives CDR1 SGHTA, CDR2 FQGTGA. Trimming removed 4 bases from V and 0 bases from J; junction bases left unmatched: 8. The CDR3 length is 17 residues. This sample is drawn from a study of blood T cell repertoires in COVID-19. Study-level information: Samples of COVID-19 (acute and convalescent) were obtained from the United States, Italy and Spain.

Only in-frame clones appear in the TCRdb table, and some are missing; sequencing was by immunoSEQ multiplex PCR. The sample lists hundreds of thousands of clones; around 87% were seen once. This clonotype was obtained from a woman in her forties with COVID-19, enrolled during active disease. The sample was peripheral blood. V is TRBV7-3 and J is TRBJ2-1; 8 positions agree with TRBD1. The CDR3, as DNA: TGTGCCAGCAGCTCCGGGACAGGCAAGAGCTCCTACAATGAGCAGTTCTTC. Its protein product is CASSSGTGKSSYNEQFF.